This T cell receptor (beta chain) is from a study of blood T cell repertoires in COVID-19. Whole-study context: COVID-19 samples collected from the United States, Italy and Spain covered acute and convalescent phases. T cells, B-cell-depleted T cells, or PBMCs supplied cDNA or gDNA.

This CDR3 is built from 17 residues. Trimming removed 1 base from V and 2 bases from J, with 17 bases in between. Germline assignment: CDR1 SGHVS and CDR2 FNYEAQ. Original processing methods: Amplification of reference gene primers provided the estimated nucleated cell counts. The data were produced by immunoSEQ multiplex PCR, yet TCRdb's version contains in-frame clones alone and is incomplete. The DNA gave D and trimming, while V, J and clone size come from that table. The table has 70,000 or so clones, 91% seen once. This TCR was sampled from a human donor in a cohort sampled during active COVID-19. Material for sequencing was peripheral blood. The chain carries TRBV7-6 and TRBJ1-2, with D unclear. The CDR3 bases are TGTGCCAGCAGCTTAGGTATAAGAGGTCTAGCCAACTATGGCTACACCTTC. This sequence encodes CASSLGIRGLANYGYTF.